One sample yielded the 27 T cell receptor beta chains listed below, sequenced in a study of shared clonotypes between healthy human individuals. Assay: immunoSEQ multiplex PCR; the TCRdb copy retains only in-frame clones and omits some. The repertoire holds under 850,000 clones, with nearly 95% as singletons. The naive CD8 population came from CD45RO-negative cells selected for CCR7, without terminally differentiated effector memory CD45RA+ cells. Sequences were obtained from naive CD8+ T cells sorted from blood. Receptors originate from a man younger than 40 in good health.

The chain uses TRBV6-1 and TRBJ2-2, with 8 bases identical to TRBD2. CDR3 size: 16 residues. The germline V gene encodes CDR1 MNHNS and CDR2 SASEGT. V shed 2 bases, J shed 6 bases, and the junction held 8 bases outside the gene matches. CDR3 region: CASSEFVTSESGELFF. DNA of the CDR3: TGTGCCAGCAGTGAATTTGTGACTAGCGAGTCCGGGGAGCTGTTTTTT.

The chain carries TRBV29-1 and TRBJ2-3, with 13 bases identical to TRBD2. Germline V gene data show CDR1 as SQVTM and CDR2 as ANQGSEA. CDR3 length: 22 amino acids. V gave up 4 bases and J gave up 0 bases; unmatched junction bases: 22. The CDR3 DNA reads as TGCAGCGTTGGGGGCGCAGGTATTTTCGGGACTAGCGGGACTCTTAGCACAGATACGCAGTATTTT. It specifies CSVGGAGIFGTSGTLSTDTQYF.

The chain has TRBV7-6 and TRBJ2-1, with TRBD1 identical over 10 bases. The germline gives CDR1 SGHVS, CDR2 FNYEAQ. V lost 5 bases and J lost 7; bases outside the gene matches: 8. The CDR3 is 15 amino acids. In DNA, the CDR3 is TGTGCCAGCAGCCTCCTGAGACAGGGGGCAAATGAGCAGTTCTTC. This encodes CASSLLRQGANEQFF. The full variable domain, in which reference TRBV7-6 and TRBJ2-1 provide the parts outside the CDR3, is GAGVSQSPRYKVTKRGQDVALRCDPISGHVSLYWYRQALGQGPEFLTYFNYEAQQDKSGLPNDRFSAERPEGSISTLTIQRTEQRDSAMYRCASSLLRQGANEQFFGPGTRLTVL.

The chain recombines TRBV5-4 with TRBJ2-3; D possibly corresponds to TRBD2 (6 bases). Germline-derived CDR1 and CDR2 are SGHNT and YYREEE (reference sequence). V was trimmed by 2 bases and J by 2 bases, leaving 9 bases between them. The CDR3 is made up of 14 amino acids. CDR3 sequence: CASSFGGLTDTQYF. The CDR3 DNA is TGTGCCAGCAGCTTCGGAGGGCTCACAGATACGCAGTATTTT.

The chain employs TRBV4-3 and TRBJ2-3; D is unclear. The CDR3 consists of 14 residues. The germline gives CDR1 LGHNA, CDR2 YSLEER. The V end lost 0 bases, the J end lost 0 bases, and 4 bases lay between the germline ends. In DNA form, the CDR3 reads TGCGCCAGCAGCCAAGACGACAGCACAGATACGCAGTATTTT. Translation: CASSQDDSTDTQYF.

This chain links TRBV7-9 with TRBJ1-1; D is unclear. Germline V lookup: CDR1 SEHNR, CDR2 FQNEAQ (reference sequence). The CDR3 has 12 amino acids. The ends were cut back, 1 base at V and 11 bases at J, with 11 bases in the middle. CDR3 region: CASSLGGGLAFF. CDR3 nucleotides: TGTGCCAGCAGCTTAGGCGGAGGGCTGGCTTTCTTT.

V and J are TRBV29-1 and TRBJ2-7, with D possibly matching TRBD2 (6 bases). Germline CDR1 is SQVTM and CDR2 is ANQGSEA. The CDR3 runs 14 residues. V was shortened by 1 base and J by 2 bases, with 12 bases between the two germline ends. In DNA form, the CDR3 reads TGCAGCGTTGAAGGTTCTAGCGACCCCTACGAGCAGTACTTC. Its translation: CSVEGSSDPYEQYF.

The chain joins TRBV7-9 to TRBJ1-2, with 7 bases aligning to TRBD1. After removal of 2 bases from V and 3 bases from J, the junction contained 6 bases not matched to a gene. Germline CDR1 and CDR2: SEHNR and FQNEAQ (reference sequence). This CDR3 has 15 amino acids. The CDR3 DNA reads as TGTGCCAGCAGCTTACCCGGGGACAGCGACTATGGCTACACCTTC. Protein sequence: CASSLPGDSDYGYTF.

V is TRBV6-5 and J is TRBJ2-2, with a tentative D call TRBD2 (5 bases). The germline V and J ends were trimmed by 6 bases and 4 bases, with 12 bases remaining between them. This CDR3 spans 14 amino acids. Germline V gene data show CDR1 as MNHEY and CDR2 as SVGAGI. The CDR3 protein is CASRTGITTGELFF. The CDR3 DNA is TGTGCCAGCAGGACCGGGATAACCACCGGGGAGCTGTTTTTT.

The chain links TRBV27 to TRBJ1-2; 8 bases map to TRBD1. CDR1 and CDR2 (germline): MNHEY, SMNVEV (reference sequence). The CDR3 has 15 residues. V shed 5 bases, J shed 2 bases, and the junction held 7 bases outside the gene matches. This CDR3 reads CASSPEDRANYGYTF. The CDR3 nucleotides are TGTGCCAGCAGTCCAGAGGACAGGGCGAACTATGGCTACACCTTC.

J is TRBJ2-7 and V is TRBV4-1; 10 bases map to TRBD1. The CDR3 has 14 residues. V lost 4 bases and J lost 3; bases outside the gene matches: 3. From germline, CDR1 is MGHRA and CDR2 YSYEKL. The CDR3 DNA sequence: TGCGCCAGCAGCCTCCGGGACAGGGGCTACGAGCAGTACTTC. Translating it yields CASSLRDRGYEQYF.

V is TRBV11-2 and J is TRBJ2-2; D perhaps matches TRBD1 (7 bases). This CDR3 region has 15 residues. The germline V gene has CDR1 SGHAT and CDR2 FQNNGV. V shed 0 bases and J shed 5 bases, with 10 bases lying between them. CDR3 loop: CASSLEPGGTGELFF. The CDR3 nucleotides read TGTGCCAGCAGCTTAGAGCCAGGGGGGACCGGGGAGCTGTTTTTT.

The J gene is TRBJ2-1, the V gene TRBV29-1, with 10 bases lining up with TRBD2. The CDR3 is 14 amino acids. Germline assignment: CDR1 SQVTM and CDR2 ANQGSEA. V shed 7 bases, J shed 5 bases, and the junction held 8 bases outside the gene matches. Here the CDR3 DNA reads TGCAGCGGCCATCTAGCGGGAGATCACAATGAGCAGTTCTTC. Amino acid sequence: CSGHLAGDHNEQFF.

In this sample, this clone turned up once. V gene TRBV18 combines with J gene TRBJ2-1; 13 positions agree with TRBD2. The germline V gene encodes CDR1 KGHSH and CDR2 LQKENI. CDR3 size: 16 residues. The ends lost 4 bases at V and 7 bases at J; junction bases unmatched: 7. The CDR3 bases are TGTGCCAGCTCACGATCCGGGACTAGCGGGATTAATGAGCAGTTCTTC. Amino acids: CASSRSGTSGINEQFF.

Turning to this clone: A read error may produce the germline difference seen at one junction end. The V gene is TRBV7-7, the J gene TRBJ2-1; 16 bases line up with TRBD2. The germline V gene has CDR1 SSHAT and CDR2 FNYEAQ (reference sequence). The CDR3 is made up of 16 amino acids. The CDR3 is CASSGGLAGGPYEQFF. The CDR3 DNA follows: TGTGCTAGCAGTGGGGGACTAGCGGGAGGGCCCTATGAGCAGTTCTTC.

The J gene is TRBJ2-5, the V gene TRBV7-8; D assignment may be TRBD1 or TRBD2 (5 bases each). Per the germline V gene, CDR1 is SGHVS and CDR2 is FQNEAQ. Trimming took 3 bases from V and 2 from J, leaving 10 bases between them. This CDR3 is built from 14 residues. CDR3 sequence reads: CASSFRGRQETQYF. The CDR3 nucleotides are TGTGCCAGCAGCTTCCGGGGCCGACAAGAGACCCAGTACTTC.

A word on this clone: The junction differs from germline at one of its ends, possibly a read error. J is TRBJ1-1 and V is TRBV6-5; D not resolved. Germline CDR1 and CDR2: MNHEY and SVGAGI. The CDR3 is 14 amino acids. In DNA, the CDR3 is TGTGCCAGCAGTTACCCGGATATGAATACTGAAGCTTTCTTT. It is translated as CASSYPDMNTEAFF.

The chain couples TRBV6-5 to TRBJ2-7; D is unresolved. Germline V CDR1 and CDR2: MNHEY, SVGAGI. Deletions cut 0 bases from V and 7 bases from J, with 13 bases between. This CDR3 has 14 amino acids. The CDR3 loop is CASSYSSTMGEQYF. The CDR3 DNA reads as TGTGCCAGCAGTTACTCGAGTACAATGGGGGAGCAGTACTTC.

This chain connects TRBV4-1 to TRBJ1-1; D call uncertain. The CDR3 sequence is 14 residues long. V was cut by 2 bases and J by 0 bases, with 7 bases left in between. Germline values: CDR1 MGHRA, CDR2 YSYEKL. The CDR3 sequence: CASSQPSLNTEAFF. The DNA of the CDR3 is TGCGCCAGCAGCCAACCTAGCCTGAACACTGAAGCTTTCTTT.

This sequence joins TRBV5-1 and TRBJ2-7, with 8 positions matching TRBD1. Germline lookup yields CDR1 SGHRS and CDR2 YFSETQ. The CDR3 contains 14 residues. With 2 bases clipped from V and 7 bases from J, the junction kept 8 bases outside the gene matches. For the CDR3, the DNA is TGCGCCAGCAGCTTATCCCAGGGGGCGGGTGAGCAGTACTTC. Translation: CASSLSQGAGEQYF. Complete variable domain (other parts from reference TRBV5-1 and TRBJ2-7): KAGVTQTPRYLIKTRGQQVTLSCSPISGHRSVSWYQQTPGQGLQFLFEYFSETQRNKGNFPGRFSGRQFSNSRSEMNVSTLELGDSALYLCASSLSQGAGEQYFGPGTRLTVT.

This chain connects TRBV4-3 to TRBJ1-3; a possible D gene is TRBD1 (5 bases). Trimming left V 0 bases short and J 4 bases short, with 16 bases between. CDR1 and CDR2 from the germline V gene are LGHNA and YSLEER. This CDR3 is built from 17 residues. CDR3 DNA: TGCGCCAGCAGCCAAGACCGGGAAGGGGATTCGGGAAACACCATATATTTT. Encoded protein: CASSQDREGDSGNTIYF.

The DNA for the CDR3 is TGTGCCAGCGAAGATGGACAGGGGAAGGGGGCCAAAAACATTCAGTACTTC. Translated: CASEDGQGKGAKNIQYF. The gene calls are TRBV25-1 and TRBJ2-4; 9 bases match TRBD1. Losses at the gene ends were 8 bases for V and 1 base for J; bases not matched to a gene: 12. The CDR3 contains 17 residues. The germline V gene encodes CDR1 MGHDK and CDR2 SYGVNS.

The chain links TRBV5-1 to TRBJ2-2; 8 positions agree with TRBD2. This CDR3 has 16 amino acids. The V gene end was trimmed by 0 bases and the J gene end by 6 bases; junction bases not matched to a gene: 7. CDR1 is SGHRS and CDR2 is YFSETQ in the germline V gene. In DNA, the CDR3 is TGCGCCAGCAGCTTGGACTCTAGCGGGCTAGCCGGGGAGCTGTTTTTT. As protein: CASSLDSSGLAGELFF.

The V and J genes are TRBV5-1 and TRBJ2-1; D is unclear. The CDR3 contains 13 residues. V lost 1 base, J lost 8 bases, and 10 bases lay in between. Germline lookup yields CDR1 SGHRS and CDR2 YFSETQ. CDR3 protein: CASSLYPTDEQFF. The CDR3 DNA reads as TGCGCCAGCAGCTTGTATCCAACGGATGAGCAGTTCTTC.

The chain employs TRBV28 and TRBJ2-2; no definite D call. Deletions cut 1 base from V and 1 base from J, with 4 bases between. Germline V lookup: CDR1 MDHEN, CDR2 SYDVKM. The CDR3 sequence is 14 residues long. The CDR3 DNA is TGTGCCAGCAGTTTATATCTGAACACCGGGGAGCTGTTTTTT. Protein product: CASSLYLNTGELFF.

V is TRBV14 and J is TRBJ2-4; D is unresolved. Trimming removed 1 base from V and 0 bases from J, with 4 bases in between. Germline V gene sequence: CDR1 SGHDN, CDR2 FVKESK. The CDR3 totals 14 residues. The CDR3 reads CASSQVGAKNIQYF. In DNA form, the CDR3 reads TGTGCCAGCAGCCAAGTAGGAGCCAAAAACATTCAGTACTTC.

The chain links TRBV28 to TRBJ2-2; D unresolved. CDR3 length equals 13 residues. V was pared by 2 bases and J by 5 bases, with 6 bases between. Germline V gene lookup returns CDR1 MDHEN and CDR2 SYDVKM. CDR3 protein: CASSLPPTGELFF. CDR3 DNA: TGTGCCAGCAGTTTACCCCCAACCGGGGAGCTGTTTTTT.